A selection of T cell receptor beta chains follows, all from one sample in a study of identical twins. Using its own MiXCR run on the 5' RACE reads, TCRdb lists one record per CDR3 protein. The sample carries approximately 210,000 distinct CDR3 sequences, approximately 7.1% recorded once. These data were likewise used in another study, on T cells expressing NK-cell markers.

The material sequenced was CD8+ T cells sorted from blood. The receptors were sampled from a woman aged 18-29 years in good health. The CDR3 runs from the conserved cysteine through the conserved F or W. The D gene is left open where the match is weak. Only some rows state a clone size, as once, few, many or a class for expanded clones.

size,J,V,D,DNA,CDR3
NA,TRBJ1-1,TRBV4-3,NA,TGCGCCAGCAGCCAACCTGGACAGATGAACACTGAAGCTTTCTTT,CASSQPGQMNTEAFF
few,TRBJ2-7,TRBV5-1,TRBD2,TGCGCCAGCAGCTTGGCTTCTAGCGGATATAGCTCCTACGAGCAGTACTTC,CASSLASSGYSSYEQYF
few,TRBJ1-5,TRBV27,TRBD1,TGTGCCAGCGGGACAGGGATCAATCAGCCCCAGCATTTT,CASGTGINQPQHF
NA,TRBJ1-2,TRBV7-6,NA,TGTGCCAGCAGCTCCTCAACCCCCGGCGACTATGGCTACACCTTC,CASSSSTPGDYGYTF
NA,TRBJ1-1,TRBV29-1,TRBD1,TGCAGCTCCCAGACAGGGGTAGACGCTTTCTTT,CSSQTGVDAFF
NA,TRBJ1-1,TRBV7-9,NA,TGTGCCAGCAGTTCAGACGGCACTGAAGCTTTCTTT,CASSSDGTEAFF
NA,TRBJ2-7,TRBV19,TRBD2,TGTGCCAGTAGTATTGGCGGGAGGGCCTACGAGCAGTACTTC,CASSIGGRAYEQYF
few,TRBJ1-1,TRBV12-3/TRBV12-4,NA,TGTGCCAGCAGTCTCAGACAGACTATGAACACTGAAGCTTTCTTT,CASSLRQTMNTEAFF
many,TRBJ1-1,TRBV7-8,NA,TGTGCCAGCAGCTTAGGTACAGCCGCAATGAACACTGAAGCTTTCTTT,CASSLGTAAMNTEAFF
NA,TRBJ2-7,TRBV9,TRBD2,TGTGCCAGCAGCTACGGGACTAGCGGCACCTACGAGCAGTACTTC,CASSYGTSGTYEQYF
few,TRBJ2-6,TRBV14,TRBD1,TGTGCCAGCAGCCAAGAGTCTCAGGGGGCGACTGCTGGGGCCAACGTCCTGACTTTC,CASSQESQGATAGANVLTF
NA,TRBJ2-5,TRBV3-1,TRBD1,TGTGCCAGCAGCGGGACAGGGGGCTGGGAGACCCAGTACTTC,CASSGTGGWETQYF
many,TRBJ1-2,TRBV12-3/TRBV12-4,NA,TGTGCCAGCAGTTTATGGGTGACAGGACATGAAACAGGTGCGAACTATGGCTACACCTTC,CASSLWVTGHETGANYGYTF
many,TRBJ2-7,TRBV2,NA,TGTGCCAGCAGAGATGGTGGCTCCTACGAGCAGTACTTC,CASRDGGSYEQYF
many,TRBJ2-7,TRBV7-9,TRBD2,TGTGCCAGCAGCTCCGGGGGGGGAGAGCAGTACTTC,CASSSGGGEQYF
few,TRBJ1-2,TRBV7-6,TRBD1,TGTGCCAGCAGCGCATCCAGGGGGGGGAACTATGGCTACACCTTC,CASSASRGGNYGYTF
few,TRBJ2-2,TRBV6-1,TRBD2,TGTGCCAGCAGTGTACCTCCGGGACTAGCGGGACTCCCGAACACCGGGGAGCTGTTTTTT,CASSVPPGLAGLPNTGELFF
few,TRBJ2-3,TRBV20-1,NA,TGCTCACCGGGGGATACGCAGTATTTT,CSPGDTQYF
many,TRBJ1-2,TRBV7-9,NA,TGTGCCAGCAGCCCAGGGAGGTGGGGCTACACCTTC,CASSPGRWGYTF
NA,TRBJ1-1,TRBV9,NA,TGTGCCAGCAGCGTAGGGAAGGACAGACGTACTGAAGCTTTCTTT,CASSVGKDRRTEAFF
many,TRBJ2-5,TRBV5-5,TRBD2,TGTGCCAGCAGCTCGGCGGGGGACCAGTACTTC,CASSSAGDQYF
NA,TRBJ2-6,TRBV9,TRBD1,TGTGCCAGCAGCACCCCCGGGACAGGGGGCGCTGGGGCCAACGTCCTGACTTTC,CASSTPGTGGAGANVLTF
few,TRBJ1-1,TRBV10-3,TRBD1,TGTGCCATCAGGGTTCCGGGACAGCTGAACACTGAAGCTTTCTTT,CAIRVPGQLNTEAFF
many,TRBJ1-1,TRBV5-1,NA,TGCGCCAGCAGCTTGGGGGCAGGAGGAAACACTGAAGCTTTCTTT,CASSLGAGGNTEAFF
few,TRBJ2-2,TRBV5-6,TRBD2,TGTGCCAGCAGCTCCGGGACTACCACCGGGGAGCTGTTTTTT,CASSSGTTTGELFF
few,TRBJ2-3,TRBV7-9,NA,TGTGCCAGCAGCTTAAGGGGGGGAGAGGAAGATACGCAGTATTTT,CASSLRGGEEDTQYF
many,TRBJ1-2,TRBV28,NA,TGTGCCAGCAGTCTCCTGGGACCGCCGGGCTACACCTTC,CASSLLGPPGYTF
few,TRBJ1-2,TRBV5-5,NA,TGTGCCAGCAGCTTGGTATTAGGGGACTATGGCTACACCTTC,CASSLVLGDYGYTF
many,TRBJ2-7,TRBV14,TRBD1,TGTGCCAGCAGTAAAGGAACCGGGACAGGGGGCCTCTACGAGCAGTACTTC,CASSKGTGTGGLYEQYF
many,TRBJ2-1,TRBV19,NA,TGTGCCAGTAGTTTCCCTTTTGAAGGCGGGGACAATGAGCAGTTCTTC,CASSFPFEGGDNEQFF
many,TRBJ1-1,TRBV7-9,NA,TGTGCCAGCAGCTTTTCGGGCAGCCCTGAAGCTTTCTTT,CASSFSGSPEAFF
many,TRBJ1-1,TRBV29-1,NA,TGCAGCGCCCTAAACTTCGACAGCACTGAAGCTTTCTTT,CSALNFDSTEAFF
many,TRBJ2-7,TRBV4-3,NA,TGCGCCAGCACCCTAGACAGGTCCCCCTCCTACGAGCAGTACTTC,CASTLDRSPSYEQYF
few,TRBJ2-7,TRBV2,NA,TGTGCCAGCAGTGAGCAGGGTTATAGGGAGCAGTACTTC,CASSEQGYREQYF
many,TRBJ2-3,TRBV4-3,NA,TGCGCCAGCAGCGATGATAGCACAGATACGCAGTATTTT,CASSDDSTDTQYF